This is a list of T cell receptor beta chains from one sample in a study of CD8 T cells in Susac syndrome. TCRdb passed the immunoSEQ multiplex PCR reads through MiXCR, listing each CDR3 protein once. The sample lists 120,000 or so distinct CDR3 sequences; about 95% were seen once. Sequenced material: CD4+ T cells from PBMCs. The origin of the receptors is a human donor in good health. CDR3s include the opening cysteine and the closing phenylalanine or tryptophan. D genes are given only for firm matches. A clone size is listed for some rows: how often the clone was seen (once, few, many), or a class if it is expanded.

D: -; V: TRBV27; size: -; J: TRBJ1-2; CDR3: CASRNNRGYTF; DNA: TGTGCCAGCAGGAACAACCGTGGCTACACCTTC
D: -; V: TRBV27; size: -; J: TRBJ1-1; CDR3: CASSPHSYRDAFEAFF; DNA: TGTGCCAGCAGTCCGCATTCTTACAGGGACGCCTTCGAAGCTTTCTTT
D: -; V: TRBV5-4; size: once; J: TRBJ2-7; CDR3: CASSLGPGDTYEQYF; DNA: TGTGCCAGCAGCTTGGGACCGGGAGACACCTACGAGCAGTACTTC
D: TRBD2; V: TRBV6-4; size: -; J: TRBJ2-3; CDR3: CASSDVSGGRGDTQYF; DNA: TGTGCCAGCAGTGACGTCTCGGGAGGCCGGGGAGATACGCAGTATTTT
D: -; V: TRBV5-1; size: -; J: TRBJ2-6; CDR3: CASSLEAIRSGANVLTF; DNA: TGCGCCAGCAGCTTGGAAGCCATACGGAGTGGGGCCAACGTCCTGACTTTC
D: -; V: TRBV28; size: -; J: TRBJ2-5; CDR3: CASSDSGTETQYF; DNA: TGTGCCAGCAGCGACTCGGGAACAGAGACCCAGTACTTC
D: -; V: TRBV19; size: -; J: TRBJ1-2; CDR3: CASSSQGGRIGGYTF; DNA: TGTGCCAGTAGTTCACAGGGTGGCAGGATCGGTGGCTACACCTTC
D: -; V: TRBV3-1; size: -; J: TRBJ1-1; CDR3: CASSQWGTGSTEAFF; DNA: TGTGCCAGCAGCCAGTGGGGGACTGGGAGCACTGAAGCTTTCTTT
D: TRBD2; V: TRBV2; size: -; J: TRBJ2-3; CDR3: CASMMGLGLPYPVKRIAQYF; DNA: TGTGCCAGCATGATGGGTTTGGGACTACCGTACCCAGTAAAAAGGATAGCGCAGTATTTT
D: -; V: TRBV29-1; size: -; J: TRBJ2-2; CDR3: CSGVTGARTGELFF; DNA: TGCAGCGGTGTCACGGGGGCTCGGACCGGGGAGCTGTTTTTT
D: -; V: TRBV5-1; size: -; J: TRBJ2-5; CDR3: CASSLTPGNQETQYF; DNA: TGCGCCAGCAGCTTGACTCCGGGGAATCAAGAGACCCAGTACTTC
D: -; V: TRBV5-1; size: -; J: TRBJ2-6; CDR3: CASSLGVLSPGANVLTF; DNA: TGCGCCAGCAGCTTAGGGGTACTCTCCCCTGGGGCCAACGTCCTGACTTTC
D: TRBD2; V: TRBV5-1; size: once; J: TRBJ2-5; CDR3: CASSSNDRTSGRETQYF; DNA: TGCGCCAGCAGCTCCAACGATAGGACTAGCGGGAGAGAGACCCAGTACTTC
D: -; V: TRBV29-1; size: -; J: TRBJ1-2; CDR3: CSAPDGSSNYGYTF; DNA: TGCAGCGCCCCGGACGGTTCCTCTAACTATGGCTACACCTTC
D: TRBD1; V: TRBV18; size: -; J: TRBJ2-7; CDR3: CASSPGTGGEQYF; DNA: TGTGCCAGCTCACCGGGGACAGGGGGCGAGCAGTACTTC
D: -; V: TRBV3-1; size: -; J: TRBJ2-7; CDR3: CASSQASGDNYEQYF; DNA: TGTGCCAGCAGCCAAGCTTCCGGGGACAACTACGAGCAGTACTTC
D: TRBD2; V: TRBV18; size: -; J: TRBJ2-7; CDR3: CASSPPGGRPYEQYF; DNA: TGTGCCAGCTCACCACCGGGCGGGAGGCCCTACGAGCAGTACTTC
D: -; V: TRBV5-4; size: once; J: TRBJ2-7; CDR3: CASGTGSGEQYF; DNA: TGTGCCAGCGGCACAGGGTCCGGCGAGCAGTACTTC
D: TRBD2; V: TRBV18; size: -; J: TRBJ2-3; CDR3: CASSRREADTQYF; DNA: TGTGCCAGCTCACGGCGGGAGGCAGATACGCAGTATTTT
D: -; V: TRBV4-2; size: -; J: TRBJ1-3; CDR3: CASSQVLGFSGNTIYF; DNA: TGTGCCAGCAGCCAAGTCCTCGGATTCTCTGGAAACACCATATATTTT
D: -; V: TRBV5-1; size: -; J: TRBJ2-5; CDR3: CASSPGQPTGETQYF; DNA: TGCGCCAGCAGTCCCGGGCAACCTACCGGGGAGACCCAGTACTTC
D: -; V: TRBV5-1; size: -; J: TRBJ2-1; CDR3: CASSSRGGLNNEQFF; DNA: TGCGCCAGCAGTAGTAGGGGGGGGCTGAACAATGAGCAGTTCTTC
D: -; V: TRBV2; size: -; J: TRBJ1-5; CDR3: CASSESGVQPQHF; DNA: TGTGCCAGCAGTGAGAGCGGGGTTCAGCCCCAGCATTTT
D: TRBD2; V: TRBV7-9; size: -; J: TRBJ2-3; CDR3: CASSFSGLAGRTDTQYF; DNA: TGTGCCAGCAGCTTTTCGGGACTAGCGGGTCGCACAGATACGCAGTATTTT